The 28 T cell receptor beta chains given below trace back to one sample, sequenced in a study of blood T cell repertoires in COVID-19. Method: immunoSEQ multiplex PCR; TCRdb's copy keeps in-frame clones and lacks some. The table lists about 150,000 clones, around 89% of them singletons. Sequences were obtained from peripheral blood. These receptors originate from a woman aged 40-49 years with acute or convalescent COVID-19.

This chain uses TRBV28 with TRBJ2-7, with D maybe TRBD2 (5 bases). CDR1 and CDR2 from the germline V gene are MDHEN and SYDVKM. The CDR3 loop spans 14 amino acids. V lost 3 bases and J 4 bases, leaving 13 bases between the germline ends. In DNA, the CDR3 is TGTGCCAGCAGTTTCTTCTCGGGGAATTACGAGCAGTACTTC. Residues: CASSFFSGNYEQYF.

The chain links TRBV7-6 to TRBJ2-7, with 10 bases fitting TRBD1. Germline CDR1 and CDR2: SGHVS and FNYEAQ. This CDR3 has 15 residues. With V trimmed by 5 bases and J by 3 bases, 7 bases remained unmatched. The CDR3 loop reads CASSKGTGVNYEQYF. CDR3 nucleotide sequence: TGTGCCAGCAGCAAGGGGACAGGGGTAAACTACGAGCAGTACTTC. The variable domain in full, completed from reference TRBV7-6 and TRBJ2-7, reads GAGVSQSPRYKVTKRGQDVALRCDPISGHVSLYWYRQALGQGPEFLTYFNYEAQQDKSGLPNDRFSAERPEGSISTLTIQRTEQRDSAMYRCASSKGTGVNYEQYFGPGTRLTVT.

The sample holds one count of this clone. CDR3 amino acids: CATSHLDRRRGNTIYF. For the CDR3, the DNA is TGTGCCACCAGCCACTTGGACAGGAGGCGCGGAAACACCATATATTTT. The chain joins TRBV24-1 to TRBJ1-3; 7 bases are a match to TRBD1. CDR1 is KGHDR, CDR2 SFDVKD, per germline. This CDR3 has 16 residues. Losses at the gene ends were 7 bases for V and 4 bases for J; bases not matched to a gene: 12.

This CDR3 is CASSQGQDFYEQYF. The CDR3 nucleotides are TGCGCCAGCAGCCAGGGACAGGATTTTTACGAGCAGTACTTC. The V gene is TRBV5-1, the J gene TRBJ2-7; 8 bases are a match to TRBD1. The CDR3 has 14 amino acids. V shed 4 bases, J shed 4 bases, and the junction held 7 bases outside the gene matches. The germline V gene encodes CDR1 SGHRS and CDR2 YFSETQ.

The CDR3 DNA is TGTGCCATCAGTGAGTCCGGGTGGGATCAGCCCCAGCATTTT. Its translation: CAISESGWDQPQHF. The chain carries TRBV10-3 and TRBJ1-5; D gene uncertain. Trimming removed 0 bases from V and 5 bases from J, with 8 bases in between. The germline CDR1 and CDR2 sequences are ENHRY and SYGVKD. The CDR3 consists of 14 residues.

This sequence joins TRBV30 and TRBJ2-2; 8 positions match TRBD2. V was pared by 3 bases and J by 7 bases, with 13 bases of the junction left unmatched. CDR3 length equals 16 residues. The V gene's germline CDR1 is GTSNPN and CDR2 SVGIG (reference sequence). The DNA for the CDR3 is TGTGCCTGGAGGAGAATTCCGGGGGGGTCCGTCGGGGAGCTGTTTTTT. Encoded protein: CAWRRIPGGSVGELFF.

V is TRBV13 and J is TRBJ1-6, with D perhaps TRBD1 (5 bases). This CDR3 has 16 amino acids. CDR1 is PRHDT and CDR2 is FYEKMQ in the germline V gene (reference sequence). Trimming shortened V by 5 bases and J by 8 bases, and 19 bases separated the two germline ends. The CDR3: CASSPPPTVSHSPLHF. CDR3 nucleotide sequence: TGTGCCAGCAGCCCTCCCCCGACAGTCTCACATTCACCCCTCCACTTT.

In this sample, this clone turned up once. The chain combines TRBV4-2 with TRBJ1-2; TRBD1 matches 10 bases. This CDR3 region has 15 residues. The germline gives CDR1 LGHNA, CDR2 YNFKEQ. The V gene end was trimmed by 4 bases and the J gene end by 8 bases; junction bases not matched to a gene: 10. The CDR3 bases are TGTGCCAGCAGCCCCCCACTGACAGGGGGCGGAGGCTACACCTTC. The encoded protein is CASSPPLTGGGGYTF.

J is TRBJ1-5 and V is TRBV28, with D uncertain. V lost 7 bases, J lost 0 bases, and 13 bases lay in between. This CDR3 is 15 amino acids long. Per the germline V gene, CDR1 is MDHEN and CDR2 is SYDVKM. The CDR3 DNA follows: TGTGCCAGCATTTCAATGCTATATAGCAATCAGCCCCAGCATTTT. Protein sequence: CASISMLYSNQPQHF.

In its sample, this clone was seen once. V and J are TRBV27 and TRBJ1-1; D possibly corresponds to TRBD1 (5 bases). V dropped 3 bases and J dropped 5 bases, with 16 bases sitting between them. In germline, CDR1 is MNHEY, CDR2 SMNVEV (reference sequence). The CDR3 is 15 amino acids. In DNA, the CDR3 is TGTGCCAGCAGTTTTCTGGGGACGGAGGGGACTGAAGCTTTCTTT. Residues: CASSFLGTEGTEAFF.

This clone has only a few counts. The chain carries TRBV15 and TRBJ2-6; D might be TRBD1 (7 bases). V lost 4 bases, J lost 2 bases, and 18 bases lay in between. In germline, CDR1 is LNHNV, CDR2 YYDKDF (reference sequence). CDR3 length: 18 amino acids. The CDR3 region has the DNA TGTGCCACCAGCACAATGGGGACAGCGGGTACTGGGGCCAACGTCCTGACTTTC. Protein: CATSTMGTAGTGANVLTF. Filled out from reference TRBV15 and TRBJ2-6, the complete variable domain reads DAMVIQNPRYQVTQFGKPVTLSCSQTLNHNVMYWYQQKSSQAPKLLFHYYDKDFNNEADTPDNFQSRRPNTSFCFLDIRSPGLGDTAMYLCATSTMGTAGTGANVLTFGAGSRLTVL.

The rearrangement uses TRBV5-1 and TRBJ1-3, with D unclear. The ends were cut back, 4 bases at V and 0 bases at J, with 8 bases in the middle. CDR1 is SGHRS and CDR2 is YFSETQ in the germline V gene. This CDR3 has 14 residues. In DNA, the CDR3 is TGCGCCAGCAGCCTCGGAGTCTCTGGAAACACCATATATTTT. Translated: CASSLGVSGNTIYF.

The chain is built from TRBV5-1 and TRBJ2-2, with 12 nucleotides matching TRBD2. Germline values: CDR1 SGHRS, CDR2 YFSETQ. The V and J ends lost 4 bases and 5 bases, in that order; junction bases with no gene match: 12. The CDR3 sequence is 18 residues long. CDR3 in amino acids: CASSLRLAGEVGTGELFF. The CDR3, as DNA: TGCGCCAGCAGCCTCAGACTAGCGGGGGAAGTGGGTACCGGGGAGCTGTTTTTT.

V gene TRBV11-2 combines with J gene TRBJ2-3, with 14 positions matching TRBD2. V lost 4 bases and J lost 0; bases outside the gene matches: 3. Germline CDR1 SGHAT, CDR2 FQNNGV. CDR3 length: 17 amino acids. CDR3 loop: CASSSRLAGGSTDTQYF. As DNA, the CDR3 is TGTGCCAGCAGCTCGCGACTAGCGGGGGGGAGCACAGATACGCAGTATTTT.

The chain combines TRBV6-5 with TRBJ1-2, with 8 bases identical to TRBD1. V lost 5 bases, J lost 7 bases, and 6 bases stayed unmatched. The germline CDR1 and CDR2 sequences are MNHEY and SVGAGI. The CDR3 is made up of 13 amino acids. The CDR3 DNA sequence: TGTGCCAGCAGTAGGACAGGGTTGGGTGGCTACACCTTC. This gives the protein CASSRTGLGGYTF.

This clone was found a few times. V and J are TRBV10-3 and TRBJ1-6; the match to TRBD1 covers 12 bases. V was clipped by 4 bases and J by 8 bases; unmatched bases: 3. Germline CDR1 is ENHRY and CDR2 is SYGVKD. This CDR3 contains 15 residues. CDR3 in DNA: TGTGCCATCAGTGGGGACAGGGGGCCCGATTCACCCCTCCACTTT. It yields the protein CAISGDRGPDSPLHF.

CDR3 sequence (DNA): TGCAGCGTTGGGACTAGCGGTAGCCCATACTACGAGCAGTACTTC. Protein product: CSVGTSGSPYYEQYF. The J gene is TRBJ2-7, the V gene TRBV29-1, with 10 positions matching TRBD2. Per the germline V gene, CDR1 is SQVTM and CDR2 is ANQGSEA. Losses at the gene ends were 4 bases for V and 3 bases for J; bases not matched to a gene: 9. The CDR3 has 15 amino acids.

The chain uses TRBV23-1 and TRBJ2-7, with D possibly TRBD1 on 5 matching bases. TRBV23-1 is an ORF; its function is uncertain. V was clipped by 4 bases and J by 4 bases, with 11 bases between them. This CDR3 comprises 13 residues. The CDR3 sequence: CASSPTEPYEQYF. CDR3 DNA: TGCGCCAGCAGTCCGACAGAACCTTACGAGCAGTACTTC.

The chain is built from TRBV5-4 and TRBJ2-1; D is perhaps TRBD1 (7 bases). V was shortened by 2 bases and J by 4 bases, with 10 bases between the two germline ends. This CDR3 is 14 amino acids long. Germline assignment: CDR1 SGHNT and CDR2 YYREEE (reference sequence). The CDR3 nucleotides are TGTGCCAGCAGCTTCAGGGGGGAATACAATGAGCAGTTCTTC. This encodes CASSFRGEYNEQFF.

The chain is built from TRBV5-1 and TRBJ2-4, with D perhaps matching TRBD1 (6 bases). The CDR3 is 15 residues long. Trimming took 3 bases from V and 1 from J, leaving 11 bases between them. The germline gives CDR1 SGHRS, CDR2 YFSETQ. For the CDR3, the DNA is TGCGCCAGCAGCTCAGGGGAAGCGGCCAAAAACATTCAGTACTTC. This gives the protein CASSSGEAAKNIQYF.

The chain couples TRBV27 to TRBJ1-1, with D perhaps matching TRBD1 (6 bases). Germline-derived CDR1 and CDR2 are MNHEY and SMNVEV (reference sequence). Trimming shortened V by 3 bases and J by 6 bases, and 23 bases separated the two germline ends. The CDR3 is 17 residues long. The CDR3 sequence is CASSFGGAVGETPEAFF. The CDR3 bases are TGTGCCAGCAGTTTTGGGGGGGCGGTCGGCGAGACCCCTGAAGCTTTCTTT.

The chain employs TRBV7-9 and TRBJ2-7; TRBD2 might be the D (6 bases). Looked up from germline, CDR1 is SEHNR and CDR2 is FQNEAQ (reference sequence). Trimming removed 4 bases from V and 1 base from J, with 23 bases in between. The length of the CDR3 is 18 residues. The CDR3 is CASSSSPSYSGTSYEQYF. The CDR3 DNA is TGTGCCAGCAGCTCCTCGCCTTCTTATAGCGGAACTTCCTACGAGCAGTACTTC.

The chain employs TRBV9 and TRBJ2-3; 7 positions match TRBD1. This CDR3 is built from 15 residues. Germline lookup yields CDR1 SGDLS and CDR2 YYNGEE. The trim removed 0 bases at V and 5 bases at J, leaving 6 bases unmatched. The CDR3 region is CASSVGTSGGDTQYF. Written as DNA, the CDR3 is TGTGCCAGCAGCGTAGGGACTTCAGGGGGAGATACGCAGTATTTT.

The J gene is TRBJ1-1, the V gene TRBV7-9; 10 bases align to TRBD1. This CDR3 is 16 amino acids long. The V and J ends lost 3 bases and 1 base, in that order; junction bases with no gene match: 5. The germline V gene has CDR1 SEHNR and CDR2 FQNEAQ (reference sequence). The CDR3: CASSFYRDRGNTEAFF. The CDR3 DNA reads TGTGCCAGCAGCTTCTACCGGGACAGGGGGAACACTGAAGCTTTCTTT.

V gene TRBV30 combines with J gene TRBJ2-3, with TRBD2 matching over 15 bases. The CDR3 consists of 20 residues. Germline loops: CDR1 GTSNPN, CDR2 SVGIG (reference sequence). Germline trimming cut 1 base from V and 3 bases from J; bases unmatched to any gene: 14. CDR3 DNA sequence: TGTGCCTGGAGTGGAACAGGCGGACTAGCGGGAGGGGTCAGGACAGATACGCAGTATTTT. Protein product: CAWSGTGGLAGGVRTDTQYF.

This chain links TRBV6-5 with TRBJ1-4, with D possibly matching TRBD1 (5 bases). The ends were cut back, 6 bases at V and 5 bases at J, with 10 bases in the middle. CDR3 size: 13 residues. Germline CDR1 MNHEY, CDR2 SVGAGI. The CDR3 is CASSTGPNEKLFF. As DNA, the CDR3 is TGTGCCAGCAGCACAGGACCGAATGAAAAACTGTTTTTT.

V gene TRBV6-4 combines with J gene TRBJ2-1; TRBD1 is a possible D gene (6 bases). V lost 5 bases, J lost 12 bases, and 17 bases lay in between. Looked up from germline, CDR1 is MRHNA and CDR2 is SNTAGT. This CDR3 comprises 13 residues. The CDR3 sequence is CASSLPSLGGQFF. The CDR3 nucleotides read TGTGCCAGCAGTCTCCCCTCCCTAGGGGGGCAGTTCTTC.

This chain connects TRBV11-2 to TRBJ2-1; TRBD2 matches at 10 bases. CDR1 and CDR2 from the germline V gene are SGHAT and FQNNGV. V was pared by 1 base and J by 8 bases, with 8 bases of the junction left unmatched. The CDR3 spans 16 residues. CDR3 coding DNA: TGTGCCAGCAGCTTAGGGCTAGCGGGAGTTAAAGATGAGCAGTTCTTC. It specifies CASSLGLAGVKDEQFF. Full variable domain (outside the CDR3, taken from reference TRBV11-2 and TRBJ2-1): EAGVAQSPRYKIIEKRQSVAFWCNPISGHATLYWYQQILGQGPKLLIQFQNNGVVDDSQLPKDRFSAERLKGVDSTLKIQPAKLEDSAVYLCASSLGLAGVKDEQFFGPGTRLTVL.